What follows is one TCR beta chain and its context. This specimen comes from a study of CD8+CD57+ T cells in acquired aplastic anemia. TCR beta VDJ and CDR3 profiles were obtained from a genomic DNA template. TCRdb recomputed calls from the reads with MiXCR, one row per CDR3 protein. The sample yields roughly 81,000 distinct CDR3 sequences, 40% to 50% seen once. Trimming took off 2 bases at V and 2 bases at J, with 11 bases between the two ends. This CDR3 comprises 15 residues. Sample: sorted CD4+, CD8+, or CD8+CD57+ T cells (not recorded which) from PBMCs. V gene TRBV12-3 or TRBV12-4 combines with J gene TRBJ2-3, with a tentative D call TRBD2 (6 bases). The TCR originated in a human donor in good health, serving as a control. In nucleotides, the CDR3 is TGTGCCAGCAGTTTAACCGGGACTCACACAGATACGCAGTATTTT. This sequence encodes CASSLTGTHTDTQYF.